This TCR beta chain was recorded in a study of cytomegalovirus exposure and HLA in healthy donors. The CDR3 contains 11 residues. Looked up from germline, CDR1 is GTSNPN and CDR2 is SVGIG (reference sequence). As for this clone: Its antigen is not identified.

Overall study findings and caveats: When the data were analyzed later, several of the most significant clusters appeared to be linked to common viral pathogens. Testing in vitro showed a few CMV-associated chains specific for CMV antigens.

PCR was performed using 60 Vbeta and 13 Jbeta primers. TCRdb keeps only in-frame clones here, not all; method: immunoSEQ multiplex PCR. Across about 65,000 clones, the top ten clones capture roughly 15% of the sample. The chain carries TRBV30 and TRBJ1-2; D gene ambiguous. Sequenced sample: PBMCs. The sequence was collected from a boy between 10 and 17 years old in good health and CMV-seronegative. The CDR3 loop reads CAAWRSYGYTF. The CDR3 bases are TGTGCTGCTTGGAGATCCTATGGCTACACCTTC.